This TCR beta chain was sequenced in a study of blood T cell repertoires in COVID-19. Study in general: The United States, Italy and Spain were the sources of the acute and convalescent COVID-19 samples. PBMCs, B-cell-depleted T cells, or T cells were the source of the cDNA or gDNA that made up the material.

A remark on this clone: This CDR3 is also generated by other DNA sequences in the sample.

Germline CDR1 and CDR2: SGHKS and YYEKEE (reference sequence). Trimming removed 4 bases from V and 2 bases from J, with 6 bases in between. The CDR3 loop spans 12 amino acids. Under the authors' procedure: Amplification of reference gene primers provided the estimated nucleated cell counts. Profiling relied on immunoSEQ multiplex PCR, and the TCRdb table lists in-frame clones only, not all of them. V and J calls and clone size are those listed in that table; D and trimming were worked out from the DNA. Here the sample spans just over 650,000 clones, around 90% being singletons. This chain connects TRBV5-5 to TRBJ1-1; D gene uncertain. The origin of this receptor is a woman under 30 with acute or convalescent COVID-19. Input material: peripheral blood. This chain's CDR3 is CASSLINTEAFF. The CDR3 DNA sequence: TGTGCCAGCAGCCTAATTAACACTGAAGCTTTCTTT.